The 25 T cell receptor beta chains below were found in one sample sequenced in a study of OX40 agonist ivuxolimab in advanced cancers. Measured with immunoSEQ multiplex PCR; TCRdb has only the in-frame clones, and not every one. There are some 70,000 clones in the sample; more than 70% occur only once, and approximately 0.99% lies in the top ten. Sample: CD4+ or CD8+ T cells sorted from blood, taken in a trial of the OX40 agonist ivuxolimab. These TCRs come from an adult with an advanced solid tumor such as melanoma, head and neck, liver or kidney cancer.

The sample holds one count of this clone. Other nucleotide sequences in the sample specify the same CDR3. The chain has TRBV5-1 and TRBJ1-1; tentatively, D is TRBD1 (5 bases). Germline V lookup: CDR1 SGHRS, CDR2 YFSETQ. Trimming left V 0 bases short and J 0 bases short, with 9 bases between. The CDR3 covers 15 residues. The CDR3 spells CASSLGGRVNTEAFF. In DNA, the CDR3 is TGCGCCAGCAGCTTGGGGGGACGGGTGAACACTGAAGCTTTCTTT.

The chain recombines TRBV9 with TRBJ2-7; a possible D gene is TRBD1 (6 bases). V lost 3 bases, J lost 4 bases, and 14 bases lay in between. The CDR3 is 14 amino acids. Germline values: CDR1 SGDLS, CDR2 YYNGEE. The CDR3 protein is CASSAGEYMYEQYF. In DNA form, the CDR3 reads TGTGCCAGCAGCGCAGGGGAATATATGTACGAGCAGTACTTC.

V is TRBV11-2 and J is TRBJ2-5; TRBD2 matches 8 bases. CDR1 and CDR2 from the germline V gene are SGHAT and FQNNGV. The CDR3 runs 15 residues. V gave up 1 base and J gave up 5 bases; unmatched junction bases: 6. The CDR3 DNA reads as TGTGCCAGCAGCTTAGGACGGGGGGGGCGGGAGACCCAGTACTTC. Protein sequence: CASSLGRGGRETQYF.

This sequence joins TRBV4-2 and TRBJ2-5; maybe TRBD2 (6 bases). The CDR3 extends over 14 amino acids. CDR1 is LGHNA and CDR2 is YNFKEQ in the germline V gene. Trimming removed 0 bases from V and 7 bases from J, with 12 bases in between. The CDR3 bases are TGTGCCAGCAGCCAAGATGGGGTGGGGGGGACCCAGTACTTC. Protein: CASSQDGVGGTQYF.

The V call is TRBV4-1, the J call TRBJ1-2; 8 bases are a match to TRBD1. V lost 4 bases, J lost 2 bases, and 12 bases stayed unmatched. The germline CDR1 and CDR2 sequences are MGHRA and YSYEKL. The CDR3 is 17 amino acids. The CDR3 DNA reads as TGCGCCAGCAGCCGCGGACAGGGTCAATTGAGAAACTATGGCTACACCTTC. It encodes CASSRGQGQLRNYGYTF.

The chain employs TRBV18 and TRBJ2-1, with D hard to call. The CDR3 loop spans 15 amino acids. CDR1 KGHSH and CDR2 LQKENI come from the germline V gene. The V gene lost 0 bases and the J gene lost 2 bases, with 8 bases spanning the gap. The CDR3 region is CASSPPKNTYNEQFF. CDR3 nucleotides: TGTGCCAGCTCACCACCAAAAAACACCTACAATGAGCAGTTCTTC.

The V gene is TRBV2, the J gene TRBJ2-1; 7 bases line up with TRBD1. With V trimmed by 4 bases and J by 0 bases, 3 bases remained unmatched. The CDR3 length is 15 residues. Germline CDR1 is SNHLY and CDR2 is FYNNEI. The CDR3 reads CASSVDRSSYNEQFF. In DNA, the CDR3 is TGTGCCAGCAGTGTGGACAGGAGCTCCTACAATGAGCAGTTCTTC. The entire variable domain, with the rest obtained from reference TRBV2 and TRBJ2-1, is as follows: EPEVTQTPSHQVTQMGQEVILRCVPISNHLYFYWYRQILGQKVEFLVSFYNNEISEKSEIFDDQFSVERPDGSNFTLKIRSTKLEDSAMYFCASSVDRSSYNEQFFGPGTRLTVL.

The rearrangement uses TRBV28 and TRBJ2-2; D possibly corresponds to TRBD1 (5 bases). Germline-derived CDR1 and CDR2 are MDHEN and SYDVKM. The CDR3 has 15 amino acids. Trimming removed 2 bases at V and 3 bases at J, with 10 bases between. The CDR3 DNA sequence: TGTGCCAGCAGTTTAGCAGGGAAGGACACCGGGGAGCTGTTTTTT. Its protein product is CASSLAGKDTGELFF.

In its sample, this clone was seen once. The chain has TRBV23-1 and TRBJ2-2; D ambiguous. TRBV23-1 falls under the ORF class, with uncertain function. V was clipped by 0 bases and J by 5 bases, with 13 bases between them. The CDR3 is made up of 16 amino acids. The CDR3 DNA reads TGCGCCAGCAGTCAATCGAGGCAGGTGAGGACCGGGGAGCTGTTTTTT. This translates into CASSQSRQVRTGELFF.

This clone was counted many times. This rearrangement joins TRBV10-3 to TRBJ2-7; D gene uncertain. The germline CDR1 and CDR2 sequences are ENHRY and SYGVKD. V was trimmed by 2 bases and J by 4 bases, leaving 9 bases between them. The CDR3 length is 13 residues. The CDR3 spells CAISEPVRYEQYF. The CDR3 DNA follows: TGTGCCATCAGTGAGCCGGTTCGGTACGAGCAGTACTTC.

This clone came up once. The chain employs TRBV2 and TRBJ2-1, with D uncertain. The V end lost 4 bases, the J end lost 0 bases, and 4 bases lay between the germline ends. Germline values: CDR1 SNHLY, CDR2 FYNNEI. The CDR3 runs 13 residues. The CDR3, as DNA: TGTGCCAGCAGTGTGACCTCCTACAATGAGCAGTTCTTC. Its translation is CASSVTSYNEQFF.

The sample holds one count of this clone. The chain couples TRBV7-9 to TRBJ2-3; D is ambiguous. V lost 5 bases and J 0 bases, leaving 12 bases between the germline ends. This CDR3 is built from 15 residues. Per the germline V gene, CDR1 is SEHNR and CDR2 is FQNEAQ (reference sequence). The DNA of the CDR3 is TGTGCCAGCAGCCTGGGTCAGACTAGCACAGATACGCAGTATTTT. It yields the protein CASSLGQTSTDTQYF.

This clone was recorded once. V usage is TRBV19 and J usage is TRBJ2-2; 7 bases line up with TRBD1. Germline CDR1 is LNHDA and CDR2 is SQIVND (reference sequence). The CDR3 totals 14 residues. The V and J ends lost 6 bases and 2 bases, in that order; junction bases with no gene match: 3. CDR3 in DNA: TGTGCCAGTAGCGGGACAGCCAACACCGGGGAGCTGTTTTTT. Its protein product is CASSGTANTGELFF.

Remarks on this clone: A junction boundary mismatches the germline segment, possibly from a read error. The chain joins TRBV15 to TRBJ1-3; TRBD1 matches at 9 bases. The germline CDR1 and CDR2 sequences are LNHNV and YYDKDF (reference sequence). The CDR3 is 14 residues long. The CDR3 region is CATSRDTRDRDQDF. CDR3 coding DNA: TGTGCCACCAGCAGAGACACCCGGGACAGGGACCAAGATTTT. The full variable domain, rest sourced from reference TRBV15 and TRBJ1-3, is DAMVIQNPRYQVTQFGKPVTLSCSQTLNHNVMYWYQQKSSQAPKLLFHYYDKDFNNEADTPDNFQSRRPNTSFCFLDIRSPGLGDTAMYLCATSRDTRDRDQDFGEGSWLTVV.

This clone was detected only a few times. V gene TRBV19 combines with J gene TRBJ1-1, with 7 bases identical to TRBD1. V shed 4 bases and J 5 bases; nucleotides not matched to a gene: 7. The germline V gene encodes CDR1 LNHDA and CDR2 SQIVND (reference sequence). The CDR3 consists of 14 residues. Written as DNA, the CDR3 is TGTGCCAGTAGTAGGAAGGGGGCTTGGACTGAAGCTTTCTTT. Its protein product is CASSRKGAWTEAFF.

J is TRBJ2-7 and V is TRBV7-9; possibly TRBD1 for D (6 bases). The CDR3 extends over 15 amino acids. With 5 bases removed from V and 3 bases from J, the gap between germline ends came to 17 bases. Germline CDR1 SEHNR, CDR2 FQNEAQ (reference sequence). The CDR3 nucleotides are TGTGCCAGCAGCCTCACAGGGAAAGCCCTCTACGAGCAGTACTTC. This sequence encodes CASSLTGKALYEQYF.

CDR3 amino acids: CAWARGLAVSSTDTQYF. The CDR3 DNA follows: TGTGCCTGGGCGCGGGGACTAGCGGTTAGTAGCACAGATACGCAGTATTTT. V gene TRBV30 combines with J gene TRBJ2-3; 11 bases align to TRBD2. Unmatched junction bases numbered 10, after V lost 5 bases and J lost 0 bases. Per germline, CDR1 GTSNPN and CDR2 SVGIG (reference sequence). CDR3 size: 17 residues.

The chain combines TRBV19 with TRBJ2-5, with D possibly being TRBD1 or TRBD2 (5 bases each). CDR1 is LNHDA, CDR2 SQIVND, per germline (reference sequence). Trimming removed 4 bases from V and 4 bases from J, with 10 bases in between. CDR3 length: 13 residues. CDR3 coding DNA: TGTGCCAGTAGTACAGGGACGGTAGAGACCCAGTACTTC. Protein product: CASSTGTVETQYF.

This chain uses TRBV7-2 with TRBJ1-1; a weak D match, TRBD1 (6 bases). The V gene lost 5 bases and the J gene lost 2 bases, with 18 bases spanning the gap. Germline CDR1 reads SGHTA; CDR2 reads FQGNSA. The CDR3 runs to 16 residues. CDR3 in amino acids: CASSPRPGQPNTEAFF. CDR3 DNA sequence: TGTGCCAGCAGCCCCCGCCCAGGACAGCCTAACACTGAAGCTTTCTTT. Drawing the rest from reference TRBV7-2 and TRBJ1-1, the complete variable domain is GAGVSQSPSNKVTEKGKDVELRCDPISGHTALYWYRQSLGQGLEFLIYFQGNSAPDKSGLPSDRFSAERTGGSVSTLTIQRTQQEDSAVYLCASSPRPGQPNTEAFFGQGTRLTVV.

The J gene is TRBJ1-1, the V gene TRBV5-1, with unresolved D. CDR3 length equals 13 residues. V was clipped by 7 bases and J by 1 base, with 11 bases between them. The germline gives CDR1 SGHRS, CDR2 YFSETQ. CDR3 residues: CASGLGGNTEAFF. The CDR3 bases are TGCGCCAGCGGCCTGGGCGGGAACACTGAAGCTTTCTTT.

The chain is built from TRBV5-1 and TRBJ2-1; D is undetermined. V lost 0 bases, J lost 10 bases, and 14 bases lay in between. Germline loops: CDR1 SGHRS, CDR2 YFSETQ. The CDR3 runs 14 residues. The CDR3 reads CASSLVPGPREQFF. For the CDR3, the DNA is TGCGCCAGCAGCTTGGTCCCGGGCCCTAGGGAGCAGTTCTTC.

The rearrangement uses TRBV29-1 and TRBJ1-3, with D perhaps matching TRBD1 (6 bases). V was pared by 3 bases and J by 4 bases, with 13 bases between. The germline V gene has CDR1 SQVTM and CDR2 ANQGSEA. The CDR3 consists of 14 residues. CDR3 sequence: CSVDEGQLGNTIYF. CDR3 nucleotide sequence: TGCAGCGTTGATGAGGGACAACTGGGAAACACCATATATTTT. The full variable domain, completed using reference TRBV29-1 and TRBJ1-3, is SAVISQKPSRDICQRGTSLTIQCQVDSQVTMMFWYRQQPGQSLTLIATANQGSEATYESGFVIDKFPISRPNLTFSTLTVSNMSPEDSSIYLCSVDEGQLGNTIYFGEGSWLTVV.

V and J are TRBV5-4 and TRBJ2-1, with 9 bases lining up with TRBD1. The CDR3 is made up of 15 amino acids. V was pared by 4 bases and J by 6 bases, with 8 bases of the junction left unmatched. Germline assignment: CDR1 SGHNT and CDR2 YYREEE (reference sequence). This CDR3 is CASSPTGGNGNEQFF. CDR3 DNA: TGTGCCAGCAGCCCCACAGGGGGCAACGGCAATGAGCAGTTCTTC.

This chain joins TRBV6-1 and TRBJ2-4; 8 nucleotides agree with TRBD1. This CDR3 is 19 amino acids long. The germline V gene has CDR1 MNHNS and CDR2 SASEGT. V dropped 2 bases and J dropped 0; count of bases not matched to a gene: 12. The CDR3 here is CASSEMPGGLYLAKNIQYF. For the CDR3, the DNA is TGTGCCAGCAGTGAAATGCCAGGGGGCCTCTACCTAGCCAAAAACATTCAGTACTTC.

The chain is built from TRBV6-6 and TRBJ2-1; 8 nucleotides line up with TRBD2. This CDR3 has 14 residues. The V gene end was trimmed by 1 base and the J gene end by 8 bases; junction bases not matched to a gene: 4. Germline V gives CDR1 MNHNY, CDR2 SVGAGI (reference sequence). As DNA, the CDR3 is TGTGCCAGCAGTTACTTCGGGGGGGGCTATGAGCAGTTCTTC. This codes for CASSYFGGGYEQFF.